Sequencing of this T cell receptor (beta chain) was carried out in a study of T cells after yellow fever vaccination. Study in general: Any fraction with a low cell number was prepared using SMART-Seq v4 Ultra Low Input. Findings of the study overall: Faster peaking, at day 5 versus 15, marked a secondary response that was weaker. A small share of clonotypes appeared in both CD4 and CD8 compartments. At 95% to 96% for CD4 and 88% for CD8, most primary-vaccination clones showed up again after the booster.

As regards this clonotype: Its antigen remains unknown.

TCRdb called the 5' RACE reads again in MiXCR, with one record for every CDR3 protein. The data hold a few hundred thousand distinct CDR3 sequences, with about an eighth observed a single time. V gave up 5 bases and J gave up 6 bases; unmatched junction bases: 4. This CDR3 has 14 amino acids. Germline CDR1 is LNHDA and CDR2 is SQIVND (reference sequence). V gene TRBV19 combines with J gene TRBJ1-6; 7 nucleotides align to TRBD1. The sequencing used CD4+ T cells sorted from PBMCs, collected 15 days after the yellow fever booster vaccination. The sequence came from a man aged 18 to 30 who received the YFV17D yellow fever vaccine. The CDR3 is CASSFGTANSPLHF. CDR3 nucleotide sequence: TGTGCCAGTAGTTTCGGGACAGCTAATTCACCCCTCCACTTT.